This passage covers 15 T cell receptor beta chains from one sample sequenced in a study of neoadjuvant anti-PD-1 for oral cavity cancer. Documented time point: after neoadjuvant nivolumab, at surgical resection. Method: immunoSEQ multiplex PCR; TCRdb's copy keeps in-frame clones and lacks some. The sample holds about 9,600 clones, about three fifths seen once. The sequences come from PBMCs, collected after nivolumab (anti-PD-1) treatment. The receptors were gathered from a person between 35 and 79 years old with oral cavity squamous cell carcinoma.

The chain employs TRBV28 and TRBJ1-1; D is perhaps TRBD1 (6 bases). V dropped 6 bases and J dropped 4 bases, with 18 bases sitting between them. CDR1 MDHEN and CDR2 SYDVKM come from the germline V gene. The CDR3 consists of 15 residues. The CDR3 DNA reads TGTGCCAGCAGCCGACCCGACAGGAGGAGCACTGAAGCTTTCTTT. It is translated as CASSRPDRRSTEAFF.

V gene TRBV27 combines with J gene TRBJ2-5; 10 bases fit TRBD2. V shed 2 bases, J shed 4 bases, and the junction held 4 bases outside the gene matches. Germline values: CDR1 MNHEY, CDR2 SMNVEV (reference sequence). The CDR3 spans 15 residues. The CDR3 DNA reads TGTGCCAGCAGTTTAGAACTAGCGGGGATAGAGACCCAGTACTTC. This gives the protein CASSLELAGIETQYF.

V gene TRBV12-2 combines with J gene TRBJ1-1. TRBV12-2 is a listed pseudogene. This CDR3 spans 17 amino acids. CDR3 in DNA: TGTGCAAGTCGCCAAACGGTCGGGGTCGGGATGAACACTGAAGCTTTCTTT. It encodes CASRQTVGVGMNTEAFF.

In its sample, this clone was seen a few times. The rearrangement links TRBV25-1 to TRBJ1-3; D perhaps matches TRBD1 (5 bases). V lost 10 bases and J 1 base, leaving 20 bases between the germline ends. The CDR3 sequence is 16 residues long. The germline V gene encodes CDR1 MGHDK and CDR2 SYGVNS. CDR3 loop: CATRGAASRSGNTIYF. The CDR3 DNA is TGTGCCACCCGAGGGGCAGCCTCTCGTTCTGGAAACACCATATATTTT.

J is TRBJ1-1 and V is TRBV6-1, with TRBD1 identical over 10 bases. There are 14 residues in the CDR3. The junction had 1 base not matched to a gene; V was cut back by 3 bases and J by 3 bases. Looked up from germline, CDR1 is MNHNS and CDR2 is SASEGT. CDR3 nucleotides: TGTGCCAGCAGTGACGGGACAGGGGACACTGAAGCTTTCTTT. Translated, it gives CASSDGTGDTEAFF.

There are a few counts of this clone. The chain carries TRBV19 and TRBJ2-2; TRBD2 agrees at 11 bases. Germline CDR1 is LNHDA and CDR2 is SQIVND (reference sequence). V lost 1 base, J lost 4 bases, and 2 bases stayed unmatched. This CDR3 has 16 residues. Here the CDR3 DNA reads TGTGCCAGTAGTATAGGTAGCGGGAGGGCCACCGGGGAGCTGTTTTTT. Protein product: CASSIGSGRATGELFF.

This clone turned up a few times. The chain recombines TRBV18 with TRBJ2-5, with no clear D. This CDR3 region has 14 residues. V shed 3 bases and J shed 7 bases, with 15 bases lying between them. The germline V gene has CDR1 KGHSH and CDR2 LQKENI. In DNA form, the CDR3 reads TGTGCCAGCTCACCCTCCGGGCCCCCAGGGACCCAGTACTTC. Amino acid sequence: CASSPSGPPGTQYF.

This clone came up once. The rearrangement links TRBV15 to TRBJ1-2; possible D gene TRBD1, 6 bases. CDR3 length equals 14 residues. Germline V CDR1 and CDR2: LNHNV, YYDKDF (reference sequence). Trimming shortened V by 5 bases and J by 0 bases, and 10 bases separated the two germline ends. CDR3: CATSPRGSNYGYTF. CDR3 in DNA: TGTGCCACCAGCCCCAGGGGTTCTAACTATGGCTACACCTTC.

Comment on this clone: The germline gene is not matched at one end of the junction; a read error may be the cause. This sequence joins TRBV27 and TRBJ2-4; 7 positions agree with TRBD2. The germline V gene encodes CDR1 MNHEY and CDR2 SMNVEV (reference sequence). There are 13 residues in the CDR3. The CDR3 reads CATSGGGKNIQYF. In nucleotides, the CDR3 is TGTGCCACCAGTGGGGGGGGGAAAAACATTCAGTACTTC.

This clone was seen more than once but under ten times. This chain connects TRBV6-5 to TRBJ2-7; possible D gene TRBD1, 6 bases. The germline V gene encodes CDR1 MNHEY and CDR2 SVGAGI. The CDR3 is 15 residues long. Deletions cut 2 bases from V and 2 bases from J, with 13 bases between. CDR3 residues: CASSYTKTGAYEQYF. The CDR3, as DNA: TGTGCCAGCAGTTACACAAAGACAGGAGCCTACGAGCAGTACTTC.

This clone was counted only a few times. The gene calls are TRBV15 and TRBJ2-5; 9 positions agree with TRBD2. Per germline, CDR1 LNHNV and CDR2 YYDKDF (reference sequence). The CDR3 runs 16 residues. J lost 4 bases, V lost 1 base, and 7 bases had no gene match. The CDR3 nucleotides are TGTGCCACCAGCAGAGTCGGTGGGACTAGCAGAGAGACCCAGTACTTC. It yields the protein CATSRVGGTSRETQYF.

This clone was seen once. The genes are TRBV7-9 and TRBJ1-1; 8 positions agree with TRBD1. This CDR3 is built from 14 residues. The germline V gene encodes CDR1 SEHNR and CDR2 FQNEAQ (reference sequence). V trimming: 3 bases; J trimming: 3 bases; junction bases outside the gene matches: 3. In DNA, the CDR3 is TGTGCCAGCAGCTTCAGACAGGGGTACACTGAAGCTTTCTTT. It encodes CASSFRQGYTEAFF.

The chain carries TRBV2 and TRBJ1-5; weak D call: TRBD1 (5 bases). The CDR3 has 14 residues. The germline V gene has CDR1 SNHLY and CDR2 FYNNEI. V was clipped by 5 bases and J by 4 bases, with 12 bases between them. CDR3 in amino acids: CASSRREGNQPQHF. In DNA, the CDR3 is TGTGCCAGCAGTCGGAGGGAGGGGAATCAGCCCCAGCATTTT. The full variable domain, rest sourced from reference TRBV2 and TRBJ1-5, is EPEVTQTPSHQVTQMGQEVILRCVPISNHLYFYWYRQILGQKVEFLVSFYNNEISEKSEIFDDQFSVERPDGSNFTLKIRSTKLEDSAMYFCASSRREGNQPQHFGDGTRLSIL.

CDR3 nucleotide sequence: TGTGCCATCAGTGGGACTAGCGGGGATTCCGGGGAGCTGTTTTTT. Translation gives CAISGTSGDSGELFF. The chain couples TRBV10-3 to TRBJ2-2, with TRBD2 matching 12 bases. There are 15 residues in the CDR3. V was clipped by 4 bases and J by 6 bases; unmatched bases: 3. CDR1 is ENHRY, CDR2 SYGVKD, per germline.

The genes are TRBV10-2 and TRBJ1-2; perhaps TRBD1 as D (5 bases). V lost 5 bases and J 4 bases, leaving 8 bases between the germline ends. The CDR3 is made up of 12 amino acids. Germline V lookup: CDR1 WSHSY, CDR2 SAAADI. In DNA form, the CDR3 reads TGCGCCAGCAGTCGGGACGGCTATGGCTACACCTTC. Residues: CASSRDGYGYTF.